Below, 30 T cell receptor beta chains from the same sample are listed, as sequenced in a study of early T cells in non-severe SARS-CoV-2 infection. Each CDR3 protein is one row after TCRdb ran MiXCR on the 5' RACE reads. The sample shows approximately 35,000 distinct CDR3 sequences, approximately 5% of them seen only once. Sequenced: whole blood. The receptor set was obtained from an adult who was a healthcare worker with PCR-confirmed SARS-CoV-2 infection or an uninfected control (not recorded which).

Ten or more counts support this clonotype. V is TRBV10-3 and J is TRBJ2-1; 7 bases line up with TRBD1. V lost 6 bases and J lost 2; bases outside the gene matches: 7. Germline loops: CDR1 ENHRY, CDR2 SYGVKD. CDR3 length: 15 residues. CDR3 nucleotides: TGTGCCATCAGGACGGATGACAGGGCCTACAATGAGCAGTTCTTC. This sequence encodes CAIRTDDRAYNEQFF.

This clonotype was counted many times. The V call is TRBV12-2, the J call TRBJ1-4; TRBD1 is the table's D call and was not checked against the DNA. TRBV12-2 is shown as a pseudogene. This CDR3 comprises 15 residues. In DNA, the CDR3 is TGTGCAAGTCGCTTGAGGACAGGGCGCAGTGAAAAACTGTTTTTT. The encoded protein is CASRLRTGRSEKLFF.

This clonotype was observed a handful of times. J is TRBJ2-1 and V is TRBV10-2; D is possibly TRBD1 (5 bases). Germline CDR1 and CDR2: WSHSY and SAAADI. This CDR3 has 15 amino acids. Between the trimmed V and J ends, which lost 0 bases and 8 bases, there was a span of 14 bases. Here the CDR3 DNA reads TGCGCCAGCAGTGAGTCTAGCCCAGGGAACTATGAGCAGTTCTTC. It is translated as CASSESSPGNYEQFF.

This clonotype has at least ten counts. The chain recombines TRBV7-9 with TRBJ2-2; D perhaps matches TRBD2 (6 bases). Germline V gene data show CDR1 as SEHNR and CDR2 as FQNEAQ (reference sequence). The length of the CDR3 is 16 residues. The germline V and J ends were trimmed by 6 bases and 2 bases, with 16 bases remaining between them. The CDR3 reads CASRAPGTGNTGELFF. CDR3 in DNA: TGTGCCAGCAGAGCCCCCGGGACTGGAAACACCGGGGAGCTGTTTTTT.

CDR3 residues: CSARTTSGDYNEQFF. In DNA, the CDR3 is TGCAGTGCTAGAACGACTAGCGGGGACTACAATGAGCAGTTCTTC. The chain has TRBV20-1 and TRBJ2-1; 11 nucleotides align to TRBD2. This CDR3 has 15 amino acids. Germline assignment: CDR1 DFQATT and CDR2 SNEGSKA (reference sequence). Germline trimming cut 2 bases from V and 3 bases from J; bases unmatched to any gene: 3.

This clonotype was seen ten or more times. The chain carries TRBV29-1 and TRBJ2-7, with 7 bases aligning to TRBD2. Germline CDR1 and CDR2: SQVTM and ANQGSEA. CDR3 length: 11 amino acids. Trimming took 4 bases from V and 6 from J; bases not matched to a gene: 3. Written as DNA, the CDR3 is TGCAGCGTTGGACTAGCCGGCGAGCAGTACTTC. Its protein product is CSVGLAGEQYF.

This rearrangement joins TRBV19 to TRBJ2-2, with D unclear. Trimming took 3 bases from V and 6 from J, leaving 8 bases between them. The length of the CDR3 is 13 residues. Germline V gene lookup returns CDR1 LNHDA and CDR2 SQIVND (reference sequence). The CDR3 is CASSIGEPGELFF. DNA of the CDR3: TGTGCCAGTAGTATTGGAGAACCCGGGGAGCTGTTTTTT.

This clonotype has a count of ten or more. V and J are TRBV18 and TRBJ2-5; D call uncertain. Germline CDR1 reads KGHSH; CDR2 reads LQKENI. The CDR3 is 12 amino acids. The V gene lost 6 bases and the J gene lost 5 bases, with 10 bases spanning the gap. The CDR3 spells CASSFKAETQYF. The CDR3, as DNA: TGTGCCAGCTCGTTTAAGGCGGAGACCCAGTACTTC.

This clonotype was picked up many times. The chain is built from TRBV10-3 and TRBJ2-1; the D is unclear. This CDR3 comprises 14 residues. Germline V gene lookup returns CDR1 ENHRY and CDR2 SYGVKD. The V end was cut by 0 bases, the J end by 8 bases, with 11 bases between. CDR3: CAISESGQVHEQFF. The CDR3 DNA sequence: TGTGCCATCAGTGAGTCCGGGCAGGTCCATGAGCAGTTCTTC.

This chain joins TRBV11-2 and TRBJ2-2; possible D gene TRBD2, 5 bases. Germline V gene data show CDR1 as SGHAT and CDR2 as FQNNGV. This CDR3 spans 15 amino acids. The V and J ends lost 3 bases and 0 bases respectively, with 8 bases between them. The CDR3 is CASSLSEANTGELFF. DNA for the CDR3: TGTGCCAGCAGCTTGTCGGAGGCGAACACCGGGGAGCTGTTTTTT. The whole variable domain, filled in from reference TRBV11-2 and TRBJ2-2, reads EAGVAQSPRYKIIEKRQSVAFWCNPISGHATLYWYQQILGQGPKLLIQFQNNGVVDDSQLPKDRFSAERLKGVDSTLKIQPAKLEDSAVYLCASSLSEANTGELFFGEGSRLTVL.

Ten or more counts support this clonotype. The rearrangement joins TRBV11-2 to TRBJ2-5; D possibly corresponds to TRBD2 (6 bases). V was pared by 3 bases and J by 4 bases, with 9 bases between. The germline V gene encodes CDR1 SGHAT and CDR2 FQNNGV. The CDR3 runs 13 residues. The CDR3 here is CASSFDGGETQYF. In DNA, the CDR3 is TGTGCCAGCAGCTTCGACGGGGGAGAGACCCAGTACTTC.

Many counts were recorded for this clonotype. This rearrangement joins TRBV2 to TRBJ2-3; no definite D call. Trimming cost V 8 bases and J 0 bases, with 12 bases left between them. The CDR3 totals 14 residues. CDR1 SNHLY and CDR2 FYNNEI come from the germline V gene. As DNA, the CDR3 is TGTGCCAGCTCAAGGACCGAGAGCACAGATACGCAGTATTTT. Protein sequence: CASSRTESTDTQYF. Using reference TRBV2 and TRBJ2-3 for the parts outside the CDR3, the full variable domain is EPEVTQTPSHQVTQMGQEVILRCVPISNHLYFYWYRQILGQKVEFLVSFYNNEISEKSEIFDDQFSVERPDGSNFTLKIRSTKLEDSAMYFCASSRTESTDTQYFGPGTRLTVL.

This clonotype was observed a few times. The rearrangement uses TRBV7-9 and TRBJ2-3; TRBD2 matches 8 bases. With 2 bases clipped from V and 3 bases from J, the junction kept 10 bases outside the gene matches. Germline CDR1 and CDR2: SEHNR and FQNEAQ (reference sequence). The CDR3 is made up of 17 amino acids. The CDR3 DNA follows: TGTGCCAGCAGCTTACTTCCCAGCGGGGGTCCTACAGATACGCAGTATTTT. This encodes CASSLLPSGGPTDTQYF.

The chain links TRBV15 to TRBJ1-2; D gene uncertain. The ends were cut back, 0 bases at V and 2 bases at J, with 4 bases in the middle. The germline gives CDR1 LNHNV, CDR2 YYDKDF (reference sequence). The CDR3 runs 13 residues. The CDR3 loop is CATSRERNYGYTF. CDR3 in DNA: TGTGCCACCAGCAGAGAGAGGAACTATGGCTACACCTTC.

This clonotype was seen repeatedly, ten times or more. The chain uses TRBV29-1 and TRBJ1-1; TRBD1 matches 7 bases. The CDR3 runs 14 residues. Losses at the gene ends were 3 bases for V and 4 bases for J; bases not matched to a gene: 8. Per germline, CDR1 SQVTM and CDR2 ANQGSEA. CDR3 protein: CSVDSTGSGTEAFF. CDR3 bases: TGCAGCGTTGACTCGACAGGGAGCGGCACTGAAGCTTTCTTT.

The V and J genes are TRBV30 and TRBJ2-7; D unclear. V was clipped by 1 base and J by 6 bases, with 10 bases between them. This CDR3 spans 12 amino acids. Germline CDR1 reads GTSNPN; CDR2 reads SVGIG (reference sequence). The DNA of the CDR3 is TGTGCCTGGAGTGATACTGCGGCCGAGCAGTACTTC. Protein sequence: CAWSDTAAEQYF.

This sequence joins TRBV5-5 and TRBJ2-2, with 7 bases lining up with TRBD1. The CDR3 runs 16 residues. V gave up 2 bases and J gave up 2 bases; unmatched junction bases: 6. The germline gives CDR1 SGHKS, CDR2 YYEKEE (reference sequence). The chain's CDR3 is CASSFGTGVNTGELFF. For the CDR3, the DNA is TGTGCCAGCAGCTTCGGCACAGGGGTCAACACCGGGGAGCTGTTTTTT.

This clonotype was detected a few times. As DNA, the CDR3 is TGTGCCACGACTCGGAACTCCTACAATGAGCAGTTCTTC. This sequence encodes CATTRNSYNEQFF. J is TRBJ2-1 and V is TRBV12-3 or TRBV12-4; D is ambiguous. Trimming shortened V by 10 bases and J by 0 bases, and 10 bases separated the two germline ends. The length of the CDR3 is 13 residues.

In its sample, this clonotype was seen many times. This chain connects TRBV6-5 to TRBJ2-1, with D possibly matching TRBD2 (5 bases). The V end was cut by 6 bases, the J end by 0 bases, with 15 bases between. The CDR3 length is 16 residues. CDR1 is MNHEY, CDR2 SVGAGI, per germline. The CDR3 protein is CASRPNTGGSYNEQFF. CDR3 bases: TGTGCCAGCAGACCCAATACTGGAGGCTCCTACAATGAGCAGTTCTTC.

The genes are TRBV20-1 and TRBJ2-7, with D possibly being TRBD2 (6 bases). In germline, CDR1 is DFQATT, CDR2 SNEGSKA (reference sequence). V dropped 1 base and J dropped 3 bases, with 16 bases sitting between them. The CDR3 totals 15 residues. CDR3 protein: CSARVLGEDFYEQYF. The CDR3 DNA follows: TGCAGTGCTAGAGTACTGGGGGAGGACTTCTACGAGCAGTACTTC.

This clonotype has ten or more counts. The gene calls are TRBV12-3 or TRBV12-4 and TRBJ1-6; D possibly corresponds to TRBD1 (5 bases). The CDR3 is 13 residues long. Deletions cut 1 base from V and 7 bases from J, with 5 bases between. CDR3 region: CASSLGGNSPLHF. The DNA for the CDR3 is TGTGCCAGCAGTTTAGGGGGGAATTCACCCCTCCACTTT.

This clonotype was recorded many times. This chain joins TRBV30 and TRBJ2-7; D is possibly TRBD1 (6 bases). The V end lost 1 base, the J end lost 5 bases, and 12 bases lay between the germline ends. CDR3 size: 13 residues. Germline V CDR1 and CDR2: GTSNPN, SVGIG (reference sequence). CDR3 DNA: TGTGCCTGGAGTGACCAGGGGATCGACGAGCAGTACTTC. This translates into CAWSDQGIDEQYF. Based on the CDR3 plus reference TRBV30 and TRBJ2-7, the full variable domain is SQTIHQWPATLVQPVGSPLSLECTVEGTSNPNLYWYRQAAGRGLQLLFYSVGIGQISSEVPQNLSASRPQDRQFILSSKKLLLSDSGFYLCAWSDQGIDEQYFGPGTRLTVT.

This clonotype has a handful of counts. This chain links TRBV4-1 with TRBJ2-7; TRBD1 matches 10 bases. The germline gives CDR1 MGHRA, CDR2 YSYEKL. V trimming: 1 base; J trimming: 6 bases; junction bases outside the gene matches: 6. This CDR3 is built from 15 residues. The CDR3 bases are TGCGCCAGCAGCCAAGCCCCCGGGACAGGGGTCGAGCAGTACTTC. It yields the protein CASSQAPGTGVEQYF.

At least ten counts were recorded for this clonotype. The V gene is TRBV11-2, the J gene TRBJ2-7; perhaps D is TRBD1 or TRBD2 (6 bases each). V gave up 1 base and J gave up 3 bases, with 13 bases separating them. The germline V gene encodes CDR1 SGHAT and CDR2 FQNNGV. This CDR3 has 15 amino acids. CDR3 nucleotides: TGTGCCAGCAGCTTAGGTCCCGGGGGCATCTACGAGCAGTACTTC. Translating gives CASSLGPGGIYEQYF.

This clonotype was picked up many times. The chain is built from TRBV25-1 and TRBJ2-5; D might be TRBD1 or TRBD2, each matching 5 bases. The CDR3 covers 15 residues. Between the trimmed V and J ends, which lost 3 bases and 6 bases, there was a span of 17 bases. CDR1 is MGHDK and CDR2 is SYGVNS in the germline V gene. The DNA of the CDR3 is TGTGCCAGCAGTGACCGCCTGGGGGACCTGAAGACCCAGTACTTC. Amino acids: CASSDRLGDLKTQYF.

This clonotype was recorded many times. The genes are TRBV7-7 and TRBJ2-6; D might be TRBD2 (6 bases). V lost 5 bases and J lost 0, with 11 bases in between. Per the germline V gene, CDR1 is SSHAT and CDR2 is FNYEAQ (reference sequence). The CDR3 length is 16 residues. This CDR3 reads CASSAGKPSGANVLTF. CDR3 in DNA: TGTGCCAGCAGCGCGGGGAAGCCCTCTGGGGCCAACGTCCTGACTTTC.

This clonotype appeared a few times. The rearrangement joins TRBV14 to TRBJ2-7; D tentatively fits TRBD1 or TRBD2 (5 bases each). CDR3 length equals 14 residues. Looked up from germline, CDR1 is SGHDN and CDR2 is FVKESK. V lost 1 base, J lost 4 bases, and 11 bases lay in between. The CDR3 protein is CASSQVAREYEQYF. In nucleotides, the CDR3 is TGTGCCAGCAGCCAAGTAGCCAGGGAGTACGAGCAGTACTTC.

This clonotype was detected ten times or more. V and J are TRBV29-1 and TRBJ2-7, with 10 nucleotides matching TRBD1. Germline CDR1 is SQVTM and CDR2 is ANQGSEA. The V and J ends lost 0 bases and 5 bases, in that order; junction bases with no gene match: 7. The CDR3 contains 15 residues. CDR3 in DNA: TGCAGCGTTGAAGATCCCCGGGACAGGGGTAACGAGCAGTACTTC. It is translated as CSVEDPRDRGNEQYF.

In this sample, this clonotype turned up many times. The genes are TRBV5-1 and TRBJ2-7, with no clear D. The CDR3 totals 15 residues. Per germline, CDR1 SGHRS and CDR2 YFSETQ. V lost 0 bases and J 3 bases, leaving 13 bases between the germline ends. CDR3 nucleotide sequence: TGCGCCAGCAGCTTGGTGACCGGCAGTCTCTACGAGCAGTACTTC. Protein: CASSLVTGSLYEQYF.

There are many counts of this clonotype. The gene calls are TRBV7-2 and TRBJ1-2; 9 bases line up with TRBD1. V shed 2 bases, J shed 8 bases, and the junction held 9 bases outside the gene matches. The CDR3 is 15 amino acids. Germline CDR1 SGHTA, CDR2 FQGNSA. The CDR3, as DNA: TGTGCCAGCAGCTTATCTAGGGGACAGGGTGCGGGCTACACCTTC. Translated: CASSLSRGQGAGYTF.